This T cell receptor (beta chain) was sequenced in a study of T cell responses to AZD1222 COVID-19 vaccine. General study points: At 160-218 and 743-854, vaccine-associated CD4 TCRs were dominant, and they spanned spike. Only 6 or 7 AZD1222 recipients tested seropositive at baseline. Donors skewed white British and female; clonal diversity was possibly underestimated.

Profiling relied on immunoSEQ multiplex PCR, and the TCRdb table lists in-frame clones only, not all of them. The data contain 100,000 or so clones, roughly 90% of them singletons. Comment on this clone: The antigen is not known.

V lost 1 base to trimming and J lost 0 bases, with 10 bases between them. CDR3 size: 16 residues. Germline V gives CDR1 SGHAT, CDR2 FQNNGV. This TCR derives from an adult in good health. V gene TRBV11-2 combines with J gene TRBJ2-1; D is unresolved. The starting material was peripheral blood, obtained on day 0 of AZD1222 vaccination. This CDR3 is CASSLAPVASYNEQFF. Written as DNA, the CDR3 is TGTGCCAGCAGCTTAGCACCTGTAGCCTCCTACAATGAGCAGTTCTTC.